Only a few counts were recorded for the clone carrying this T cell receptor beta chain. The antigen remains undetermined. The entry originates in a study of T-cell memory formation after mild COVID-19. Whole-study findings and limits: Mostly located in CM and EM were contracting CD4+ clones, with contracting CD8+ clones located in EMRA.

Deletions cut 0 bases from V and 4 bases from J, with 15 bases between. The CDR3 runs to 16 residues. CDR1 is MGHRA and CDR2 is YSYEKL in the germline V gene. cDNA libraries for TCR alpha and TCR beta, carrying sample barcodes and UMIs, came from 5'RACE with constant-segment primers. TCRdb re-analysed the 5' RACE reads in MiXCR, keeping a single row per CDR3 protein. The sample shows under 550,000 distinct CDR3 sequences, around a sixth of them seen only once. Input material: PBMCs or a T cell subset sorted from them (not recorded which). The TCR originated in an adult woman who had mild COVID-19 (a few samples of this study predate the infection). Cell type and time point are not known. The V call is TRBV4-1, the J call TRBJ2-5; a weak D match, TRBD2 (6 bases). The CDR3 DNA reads TGCGCCAGCAGCCAAGAACTACCGGGAGCAAGAGAGACCCAGTACTTC. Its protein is CASSQELPGARETQYF.